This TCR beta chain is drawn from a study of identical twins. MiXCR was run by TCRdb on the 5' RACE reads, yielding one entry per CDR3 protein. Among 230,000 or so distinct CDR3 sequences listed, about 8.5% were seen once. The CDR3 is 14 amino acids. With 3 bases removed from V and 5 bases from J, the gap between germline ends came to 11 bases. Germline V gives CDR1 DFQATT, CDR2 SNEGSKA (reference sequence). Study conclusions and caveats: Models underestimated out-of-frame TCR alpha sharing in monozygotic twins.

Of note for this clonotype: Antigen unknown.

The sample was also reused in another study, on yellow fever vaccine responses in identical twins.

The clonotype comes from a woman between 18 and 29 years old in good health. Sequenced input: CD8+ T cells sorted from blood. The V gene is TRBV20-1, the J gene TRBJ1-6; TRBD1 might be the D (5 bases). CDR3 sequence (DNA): TGCAGTGCTAGTGTCGGGGCGGATAATTCACCCCTCCACTTT. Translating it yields CSASVGADNSPLHF.